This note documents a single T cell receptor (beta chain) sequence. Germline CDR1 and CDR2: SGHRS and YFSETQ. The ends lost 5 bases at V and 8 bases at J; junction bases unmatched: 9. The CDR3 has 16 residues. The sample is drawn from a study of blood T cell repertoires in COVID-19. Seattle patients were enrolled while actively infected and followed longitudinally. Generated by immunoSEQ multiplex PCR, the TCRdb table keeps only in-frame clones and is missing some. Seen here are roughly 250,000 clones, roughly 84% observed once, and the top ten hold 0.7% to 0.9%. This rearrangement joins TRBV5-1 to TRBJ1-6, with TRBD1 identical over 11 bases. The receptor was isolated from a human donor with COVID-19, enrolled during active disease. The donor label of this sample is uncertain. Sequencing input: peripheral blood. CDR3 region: CASSSIGTGGHSPLHF. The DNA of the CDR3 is TGCGCCAGCAGTTCAATTGGGACAGGGGGGCATTCACCCCTCCACTTT.